Below, 3 T cell receptor beta chains from the same sample are listed, as sequenced in a study of CD8 T cells in Susac syndrome. RNA in amounts of roughly 0.5 to 1 ug was reverse transcribed with random hexamers. TCRdb used MiXCR to reprocess the immunoSEQ multiplex PCR reads, holding one entry per CDR3 protein. The data hold over 140,000 distinct CDR3 sequences, with 95% observed a single time. The specimen sequenced was CD4+ T cells from PBMCs. All receptors come from a human donor with Susac syndrome.

The V call is TRBV29-1, the J call TRBJ2-7; TRBD1 matches at 11 bases. The germline CDR1 and CDR2 sequences are SQVTM and ANQGSEA. This CDR3 has 12 amino acids. After removal of 6 bases from V and 7 bases from J, the junction contained 5 bases not matched to a gene. The CDR3: CSVDRGLGEQYF. DNA of the CDR3: TGCAGCGTGGACAGGGGGCTGGGAGAGCAGTACTTC.

The chain recombines TRBV20-1 with TRBJ1-5; 8 bases align to TRBD1. V was clipped by 0 bases and J by 7 bases; unmatched bases: 5. The CDR3 sequence is 14 residues long. The germline CDR1 and CDR2 sequences are DFQATT and SNEGSKA (reference sequence). The chain's CDR3 is CSARDPDRAQPQHF. In DNA, the CDR3 is TGCAGTGCTAGAGACCCGGACAGGGCCCAGCCCCAGCATTTT.

The chain couples TRBV5-4 to TRBJ2-6; D is uncertain. V lost 4 bases and J lost 0, with 11 bases in between. CDR1 is SGHNT, CDR2 YYREEE, per germline (reference sequence). CDR3 size: 16 residues. The CDR3 reads CASSLEPDSGANVLTF. The CDR3 nucleotides read TGTGCCAGCAGCCTGGAACCCGACTCTGGGGCCAACGTCCTGACTTTC.